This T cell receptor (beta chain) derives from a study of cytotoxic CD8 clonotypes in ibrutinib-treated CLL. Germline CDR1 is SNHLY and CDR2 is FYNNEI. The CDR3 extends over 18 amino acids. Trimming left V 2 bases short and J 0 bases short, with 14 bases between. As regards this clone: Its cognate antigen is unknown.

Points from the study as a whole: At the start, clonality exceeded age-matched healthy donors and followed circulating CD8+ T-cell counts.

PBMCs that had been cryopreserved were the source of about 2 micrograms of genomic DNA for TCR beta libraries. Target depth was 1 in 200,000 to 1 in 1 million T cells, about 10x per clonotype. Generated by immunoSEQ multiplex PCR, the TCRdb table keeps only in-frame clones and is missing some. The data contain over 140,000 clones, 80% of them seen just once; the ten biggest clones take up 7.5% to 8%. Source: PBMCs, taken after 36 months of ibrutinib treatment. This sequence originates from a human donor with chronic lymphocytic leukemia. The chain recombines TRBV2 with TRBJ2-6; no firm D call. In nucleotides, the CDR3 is TGTGCCAGCAGTGAATTCAGAAAACCCTTCTCTGGGGCCAACGTCCTGACTTTC. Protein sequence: CASSEFRKPFSGANVLTF.